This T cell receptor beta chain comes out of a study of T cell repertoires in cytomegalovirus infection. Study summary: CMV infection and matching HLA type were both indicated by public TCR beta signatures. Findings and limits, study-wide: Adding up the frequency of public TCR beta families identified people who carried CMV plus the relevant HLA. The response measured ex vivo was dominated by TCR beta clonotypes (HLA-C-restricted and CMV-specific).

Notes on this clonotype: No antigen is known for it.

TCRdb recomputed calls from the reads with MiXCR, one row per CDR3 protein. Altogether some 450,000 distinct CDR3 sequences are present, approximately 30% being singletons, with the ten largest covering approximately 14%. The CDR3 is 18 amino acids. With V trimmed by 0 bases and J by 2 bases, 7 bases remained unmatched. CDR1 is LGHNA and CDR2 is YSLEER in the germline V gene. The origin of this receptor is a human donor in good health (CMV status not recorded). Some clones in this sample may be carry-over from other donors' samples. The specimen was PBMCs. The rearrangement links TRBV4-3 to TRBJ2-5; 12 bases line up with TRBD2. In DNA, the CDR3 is TGCGCCAGCAGCCAAGATAGGCTAGCGGGGGGGCAACAAGAGACCCAGTACTTC. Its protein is CASSQDRLAGGQQETQYF.